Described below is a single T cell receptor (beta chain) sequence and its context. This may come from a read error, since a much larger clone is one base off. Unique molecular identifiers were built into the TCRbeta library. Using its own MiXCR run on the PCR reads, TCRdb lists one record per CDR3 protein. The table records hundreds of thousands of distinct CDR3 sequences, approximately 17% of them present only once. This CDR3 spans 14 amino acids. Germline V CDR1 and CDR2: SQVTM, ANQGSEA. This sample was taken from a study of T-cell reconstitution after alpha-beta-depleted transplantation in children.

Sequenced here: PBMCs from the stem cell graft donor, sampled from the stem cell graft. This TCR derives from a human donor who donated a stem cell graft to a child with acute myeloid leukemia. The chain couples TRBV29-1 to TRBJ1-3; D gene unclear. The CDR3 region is CSVARLSSGNTINF. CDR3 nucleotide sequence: TGCAGCGTTGCCAGATTATCCTCTGGAAACACCATAAATTTT.